The rows below give T cell receptor beta chains drawn from one sample of a study of blood T cell repertoires in COVID-19. Sequencing was performed with immunoSEQ multiplex PCR; in TCRdb, only in-frame clones are kept and a portion is missing. The repertoire holds under 200,000 clones, with around 81% as singletons. What was sequenced was peripheral blood. These TCRs come from a man in his sixties or seventies who had recovered from COVID-19. Each CDR3 is given without its conserved first and last residue.

V	CDR3
TRBV27	ASSFNNEQF
TRBV19	ASSMGTTVTEQY
TRBV2	ASSDPVETDTQY
TRBV3-1/TRBV3-2	ASSQGTSSITDTQY
TRBV7-6	ASSLGTGQDGGELF
TRBV6-5	ASSYSHPTYEQY
TRBV11-3	ASSLVGDTQY
TRBV12-3/TRBV12-4	ASSSLTIDTQY
TRBV7-2	ASSLREGDTQY
TRBV24-1	ATSEPGTGADNEQF
TRBV24-1	ATKTGGTGELF
TRBV6-8	ASSYSWLRGNQPQH
TRBV30	AWRIQGGQETQY
TRBV21-1	ASSKNSTSRDRGAYQPQH
TRBV29-1	SVSDRDGEQY
TRBV5-1	ASSFWFTQGQETQY
TRBV12-2	ASRLSCYTDTQY
TRBV9	ASSVAGAGNSPLH